These 27 T cell receptor beta chains were sequenced from one sample in a study of CD8 T cells in ankylosing spondylitis. Overall study results and limits: Ankylosing spondylitis blood seemed to carry a telltale TCR beta motif made of several highly homologous variants.

What these receptors recognize is not known. TCRdb recomputed calls from the 5' RACE reads with MiXCR, one row per CDR3 protein. The sample has fewer than 450,000 distinct CDR3 sequences; about 15% are singletons. Material: blood, either unsorted or a sorted T cell fraction (not recorded which). The source of these receptors is a male donor with ankylosing spondylitis.

The genes are TRBV7-9 and TRBJ2-3, with D perhaps given as TRBD1 or TRBD2 (5 bases each). This CDR3 contains 14 residues. V gave up 2 bases and J gave up 4 bases, with 10 bases separating them. Germline V gene lookup returns CDR1 SEHNR and CDR2 FQNEAQ (reference sequence). The chain's CDR3 is CASSLQGAPDTQYF. CDR3 in DNA: TGTGCCAGCAGCTTACAGGGAGCTCCAGATACGCAGTATTTT. The full variable domain, rest sourced from reference TRBV7-9 and TRBJ2-3, is DTGVSQNPRHKITKRGQNVTFRCDPISEHNRLYWYRQTLGQGPEFLTYFQNEAQLEKSRLLSDRFSAERPKGSFSTLEIQRTEQGDSAMYLCASSLQGAPDTQYFGPGTRLTVL.

This clonotype has more than one count but fewer than ten. The chain has TRBV6-5 and TRBJ1-5; the match to TRBD1 covers 7 bases. CDR1 and CDR2 from the germline V gene are MNHEY and SVGAGI. V gave up 3 bases and J gave up 4 bases; unmatched junction bases: 9. CDR3 length: 16 amino acids. The CDR3 bases are TGTGCCAGCAGTTATCCCGACAGGGCTGGAAATCAGCCCCAGCATTTT. Translating gives CASSYPDRAGNQPQHF.

This clonotype was counted many times. The chain combines TRBV20-1 with TRBJ2-7, with TRBD2 as a possible D gene (6 bases). The CDR3 spans 14 residues. Trimming took 6 bases from V and 0 from J, leaving 15 bases between them. The germline V gene has CDR1 DFQATT and CDR2 SNEGSKA (reference sequence). The CDR3 DNA reads TGCAGTGCCCCTCCCTCCGGGAGCTCCTACGAGCAGTACTTC. Amino acids: CSAPPSGSSYEQYF.

V gene TRBV20-1 combines with J gene TRBJ2-3; 13 nucleotides agree with TRBD2. The CDR3 length is 15 residues. CDR1 and CDR2 (germline): DFQATT, SNEGSKA (reference sequence). J gave up 7 bases and V 8 bases, and 12 bases lay outside the gene matches. The CDR3 bases are TGCAGTCCCCGACCGGGACTAGCGGGACCGAATACGCAGTATTTT. Translating gives CSPRPGLAGPNTQYF.

This clonotype was observed at least ten times. CDR3 protein: CASSSTRRDTEAFF. The CDR3 DNA reads TGTGCCAGCAGCTCAACCAGGAGGGACACTGAAGCTTTCTTT. V gene TRBV7-6 combines with J gene TRBJ1-1; D unresolved. The CDR3 is made up of 14 amino acids. Trimming stripped 4 bases from V and 3 bases from J, with 12 bases between. Germline CDR1 is SGHVS and CDR2 is FNYEAQ.

This clonotype has only a few counts. This sequence joins TRBV24-1 and TRBJ2-1; D is unclear. The length of the CDR3 is 15 residues. Trimming removed 2 bases from V and 1 base from J, with 8 bases in between. Per germline, CDR1 KGHDR and CDR2 SFDVKD. The CDR3 DNA sequence: TGTGCCACCAGTGATTGGGCTTCGTCCTACAATGAGCAGTTCTTC. Amino acid sequence: CATSDWASSYNEQFF.

This clonotype was seen repeatedly, ten times or more. The chain employs TRBV18 and TRBJ1-1; D remains unclear. Germline V gene sequence: CDR1 KGHSH, CDR2 LQKENI. Trimming shortened V by 6 bases and J by 2 bases, and 13 bases separated the two germline ends. CDR3 length: 14 residues. In nucleotides, the CDR3 is TGTGCCAGCTCCGAGGGTTGGCGTAACACTGAAGCTTTCTTT. Its translation: CASSEGWRNTEAFF.

This clonotype appeared a few times. This chain uses TRBV6-1 with TRBJ2-1; 12 bases are shared with TRBD2. Per germline, CDR1 MNHNS and CDR2 SASEGT. The CDR3 loop spans 16 amino acids. With 6 bases clipped from V and 8 bases from J, the junction kept 11 bases outside the gene matches. CDR3 amino acids: CASRAIRLAGVDEQFF. The CDR3 bases are TGTGCCAGCAGAGCCATCCGACTAGCGGGAGTCGATGAGCAGTTCTTC.

This clonotype was recorded a few times. The genes are TRBV6-2 or TRBV6-3 and TRBJ1-3; tentative D call: TRBD1 (5 bases). The CDR3 covers 15 residues. Trimming stripped 6 bases from V and 0 bases from J, with 12 bases between. Germline loops: CDR1 MNHEY, CDR2 SVGEGT. The CDR3 protein is CASSEGFYSGNTIYF. The CDR3 nucleotides are TGTGCCAGCAGCGAGGGGTTCTACTCTGGAAACACCATATATTTT.

This clonotype was counted between two and nine times. V and J are TRBV10-3 and TRBJ2-7; TRBD1 matches at 7 bases. The V gene's germline CDR1 is ENHRY and CDR2 SYGVKD. The CDR3 covers 14 residues. The V and J ends lost 3 bases and 0 bases, in that order; junction bases with no gene match: 2. The CDR3 is CAISDSGGSYEQYF. CDR3 sequence (DNA): TGTGCCATCAGTGACTCAGGGGGCTCCTACGAGCAGTACTTC.

The V gene is TRBV20-1, the J gene TRBJ2-1; tentative D call: TRBD2 (5 bases). The length of the CDR3 is 13 residues. V was pared by 4 bases and J by 6 bases, with 13 bases between. Germline V lookup: CDR1 DFQATT, CDR2 SNEGSKA (reference sequence). CDR3 DNA: TGCAGTGCTATGGCGGGCGGAATCAATGAGCAGTTCTTC. Its protein product is CSAMAGGINEQFF.

The table lists this clonotype with many counts. The V and J genes are TRBV12-3 or TRBV12-4 and TRBJ1-5; D gene uncertain. V gave up 6 bases and J gave up 3 bases, with 12 bases separating them. The CDR3 is made up of 14 amino acids. In nucleotides, the CDR3 is TGTGCCAGCAGCTTTCAGTCGCCCAATCAGCCCCAGCATTTT. As protein: CASSFQSPNQPQHF.

This clonotype has a handful of counts. The J gene is TRBJ2-2, the V gene TRBV10-3; 10 bases align to TRBD2. This CDR3 spans 18 amino acids. V was clipped by 3 bases and J by 4 bases; unmatched bases: 11. Germline V gene lookup returns CDR1 ENHRY and CDR2 SYGVKD. The CDR3 reads CAISDPGLAITLTGELFF. CDR3 DNA sequence: TGTGCCATCAGTGACCCGGGACTAGCGATCACTCTCACCGGGGAGCTGTTTTTT.

This chain links TRBV5-1 with TRBJ2-7; 10 positions agree with TRBD1. The CDR3 has 17 amino acids. The germline V gene has CDR1 SGHRS and CDR2 YFSETQ. V shed 4 bases and J 4 bases; nucleotides not matched to a gene: 14. CDR3 protein: CASSQSAGTGVSYEQYF. CDR3 nucleotide sequence: TGCGCCAGCAGCCAATCCGCCGGGACAGGGGTTTCGTACGAGCAGTACTTC.

This chain links TRBV15 with TRBJ2-2, with 8 bases fitting TRBD2. The CDR3 runs to 15 residues. Germline lookup yields CDR1 LNHNV and CDR2 YYDKDF (reference sequence). Germline trimming cut 1 base from V and 6 bases from J; bases unmatched to any gene: 4. CDR3 region: CATSRGGLVSGELFF. CDR3 DNA sequence: TGTGCCACCAGCAGAGGGGGACTAGTTTCCGGGGAGCTGTTTTTT.

This clonotype was seen more than once but under ten times. The genes are TRBV12-3 or TRBV12-4 and TRBJ2-5; D is perhaps TRBD1 (6 bases). The CDR3 has 13 amino acids. Trimming took 5 bases from V and 4 from J, leaving 11 bases between them. The CDR3 sequence: CASSVTGRETQYF. The CDR3 bases are TGTGCCAGCAGTGTAACAGGGAGAGAGACCCAGTACTTC.

In this sample, this clonotype turned up a few times. The genes are TRBV2 and TRBJ2-1, with D tentatively TRBD2 (6 bases). CDR3 length: 14 residues. V lost 3 bases and J 4 bases, leaving 10 bases between the germline ends. Looked up from germline, CDR1 is SNHLY and CDR2 is FYNNEI. The CDR3 region is CASSEIAEYNEQFF. The CDR3 DNA follows: TGTGCCAGCAGTGAGATAGCGGAGTACAATGAGCAGTTCTTC.

There are many counts of this clonotype. The genes are TRBV12-3 or TRBV12-4 and TRBJ2-2, with a possible D match to TRBD1 (5 bases). This CDR3 has 13 amino acids. V shed 4 bases and J shed 4 bases, with 7 bases lying between them. In DNA form, the CDR3 reads TGTGCCAGCAGTTCACAGGTCACCGGGGAGCTGTTTTTT. Protein product: CASSSQVTGELFF.

V usage is TRBV29-1 and J usage is TRBJ1-2; 7 bases line up with TRBD1. With V trimmed by 3 bases and J by 5 bases, 12 bases remained unmatched. Per germline, CDR1 SQVTM and CDR2 ANQGSEA. The CDR3 length is 15 residues. CDR3 sequence (DNA): TGCAGCGTTGACCCCAAAGGGACAGCCGGATATGGCTACACCTTC. Translation: CSVDPKGTAGYGYTF.

This clonotype was seen more than once but under ten times. The chain uses TRBV6-1 and TRBJ1-5; weak D call: TRBD1 (5 bases). The CDR3 is 14 residues long. CDR1 is MNHNS, CDR2 SASEGT, per germline. V shed 8 bases and J shed 4 bases, with 15 bases lying between them. The CDR3 protein is CASRPDSLNQPQHF. CDR3 DNA sequence: TGTGCCAGCCGCCCCGACAGCCTTAATCAGCCCCAGCATTTT.

This clonotype has a handful of counts. The rearrangement uses TRBV7-2 and TRBJ2-1, with 12 bases fitting TRBD2. The CDR3 sequence is 13 residues long. V was clipped by 6 bases and J by 10 bases; unmatched bases: 4. Per germline, CDR1 SGHTA and CDR2 FQGNSA. The CDR3 here is CASRGLAGSEQFF. The CDR3 bases are TGTGCCAGCAGAGGACTAGCGGGATCCGAGCAGTTCTTC.

The rearrangement links TRBV20-1 to TRBJ2-1; TRBD2 aligns across 14 bases. Germline V gives CDR1 DFQATT, CDR2 SNEGSKA (reference sequence). The CDR3 is 19 amino acids. The ends lost 4 bases at V and 4 bases at J; junction bases unmatched: 15. CDR3 nucleotide sequence: TGCAGTGCTACCCCCGGGACTAGCGGGAGACTCCGGGAGTACAATGAGCAGTTCTTC. Translation: CSATPGTSGRLREYNEQFF.

This clonotype was counted only a few times. The CDR3 nucleotides read TGCGCCAGCAGCCAATCTATGGCAGACAGTGGCTACACCTTC. It encodes CASSQSMADSGYTF. The chain carries TRBV4-1 and TRBJ1-2, with D possibly TRBD1 on 5 matching bases. The germline gives CDR1 MGHRA, CDR2 YSYEKL. The ends were cut back, 2 bases at V and 7 bases at J, with 14 bases in the middle. This CDR3 has 14 amino acids.

This rearrangement joins TRBV12-3 or TRBV12-4 to TRBJ2-7; 8 bases are a match to TRBD1. V lost 5 bases to trimming and J lost 6 bases; unmatched junction nucleotides: 9. This CDR3 spans 14 amino acids. CDR3 nucleotides: TGTGCCAGCAGTCCAGGGGGCGCCTTGGGCGAGCAGTACTTC. Its translation: CASSPGGALGEQYF.

This clonotype was detected many times. V and J are TRBV7-7 and TRBJ1-3; no reliable D call. Germline V CDR1 and CDR2: SSHAT, FNYEAQ (reference sequence). V was shortened by 0 bases and J by 0 bases, with 12 bases between the two germline ends. The CDR3 spans 17 residues. This chain's CDR3 is CASSLARPAASGNTIYF. CDR3 in DNA: TGTGCCAGCAGCTTAGCGCGACCGGCGGCCTCTGGAAACACCATATATTTT.

The chain uses TRBV4-1 and TRBJ2-1; TRBD1 or TRBD2 may be the D gene (5 bases each). The V end lost 4 bases, the J end lost 1 base, and 17 bases lay between the germline ends. Germline V gene lookup returns CDR1 MGHRA and CDR2 YSYEKL. CDR3 length equals 17 residues. The CDR3 region is CASSPIIRGPSYNEQFF. Written as DNA, the CDR3 is TGCGCCAGCAGCCCCATCATCCGGGGCCCATCCTACAATGAGCAGTTCTTC.

This clonotype came up many times. The V and J genes are TRBV5-1 and TRBJ1-1, with unresolved D. Trimming took off 6 bases at V and 5 bases at J, with 8 bases between the two ends. Germline V gene sequence: CDR1 SGHRS, CDR2 YFSETQ. The CDR3 sequence is 11 residues long. CDR3 nucleotide sequence: TGCGCCAGCATGGGGAAAACTGAAGCTTTCTTT. Residues: CASMGKTEAFF.